This is a list of T cell receptor beta chains from one sample in a study of blood T cell repertoires in COVID-19. Libraries were prepared by immunoSEQ multiplex PCR; TCRdb keeps only in-frame clonotypes and omits some of them. The sample yields fewer than 200,000 clones, over 80% seen once. The source material was peripheral blood. The receptor set was obtained from a woman aged 50 to 60 with acute or convalescent COVID-19. CDR3s include the opening cysteine and the closing phenylalanine or tryptophan. The order of the fields is V gene, D gene, J gene, clone size, CDR3 DNA, CDR3 protein. The D gene is left open where the match is weak. Where a row states a size, it is once, few, many or the class of an expanded clone; other rows omit it.

TRBV7-3	TRBD2	TRBJ2-1	.	TGTGCCAGCAGCCTCGGAAGGGCGGGAGGGACGAATGAGCAGTTCTTC	CASSLGRAGGTNEQFF
TRBV14	.	TRBJ1-4	.	TGTGCCAGCAGCCCTGGGGGACTATCCCTCGAAAAACTGTTTTTT	CASSPGGLSLEKLFF
TRBV3-1/TRBV3-2	TRBD1	TRBJ1-2	once	TGTGCCAGCAGCCAACCCGGGACAGGGGGAACTGGCTACACCTTC	CASSQPGTGGTGYTF
TRBV7-9	.	TRBJ2-1	.	TGTGCCACCCAAATGGGTAGCTCTAGGGGCAATGAGCAGTTCTTC	CATQMGSSRGNEQFF
TRBV2	.	TRBJ1-3	.	TGTGCCAGCTCATCGACAGGTGCCTCTGGAAACACCATATATTTT	CASSSTGASGNTIYF
TRBV14	.	TRBJ2-1	.	TGTGCCAGCAGCCAAGACGTAAATGAGCAGTTCTTC	CASSQDVNEQFF
TRBV7-8	.	TRBJ2-5	.	TGTGCCAGCAGCTTTTTAGGGACTGAAGAGACCCAGTACTTC	CASSFLGTEETQYF
TRBV27	TRBD1	TRBJ1-4	.	TGTGCCAGCAGAGTCCCGGGACAGGGGAGTAATGAAAAACTGTTTTTT	CASRVPGQGSNEKLFF
TRBV7-9	.	TRBJ2-3	.	TGTGCCAGCAGCTTTGGGGGGGCTGGCACAGATACGCAGTATTTT	CASSFGGAGTDTQYF
TRBV28	TRBD2	TRBJ2-7	once	TGTGCCAGCAGTTTGGGACCTGAGCGGGAGTGGCCCCCGCGGGAGCAGTACTTC	CASSLGPEREWPPREQYF
TRBV19	.	TRBJ2-2	once	TGTGCCAGCCGCCTCAGGGATCGAACCGGGGAGCTGTTTTTT	CASRLRDRTGELFF
TRBV7-3	TRBD2	TRBJ2-1	.	TGTGCCAGCAGCCCGCCGGGGGGAGGTGAGCAGTTCTTC	CASSPPGGGEQFF
TRBV7-9	.	TRBJ1-3	.	TGTGCCAGCAGGTCGACTCGTATCAGCTCTGGAAACACCATATATTTT	CASRSTRISSGNTIYF
TRBV3-1/TRBV3-2	.	TRBJ1-2	.	TGTGCCAGCAGCCAAGACCCAAATGAGGGCAGTGGCTACACCTTC	CASSQDPNEGSGYTF
TRBV12-3/TRBV12-4	.	TRBJ2-5	.	TGTGCCAGCAGCTCGTTAGCGGAGACCCAGTACTTC	CASSSLAETQYF
TRBV6-5	TRBD1	TRBJ2-4	.	TGTGCCAGCAGTCGACAGGGTTTGGAGAACATTCAGTACTTC	CASSRQGLENIQYF
TRBV7-9	TRBD1	TRBJ1-6	.	TGTGCCAGCAGCTATGGGACAGGGTTGGAGCCCCTCCACTTT	CASSYGTGLEPLHF
TRBV6-5	.	TRBJ2-2	.	TGTGCCAGCAGTTACGGAGCCTCCACCGGGGAGCTGTTTTTT	CASSYGASTGELFF
TRBV28	.	TRBJ2-7	.	TGTGCCAGCAGCCGGTACGAGCAGTACTTC	CASSRYEQYF
TRBV19	.	TRBJ2-1	.	TGTGCCAGTAGTATAATAGACAATGAGCAGTTCTTC	CASSIIDNEQFF
TRBV11-2	.	TRBJ2-1	.	TGTGCCAGCAGCCACCTTAAGGACAGACTCAATGAGCAGTTCTTC	CASSHLKDRLNEQFF
TRBV15	.	TRBJ2-7	.	TGTGCCACCAGTAGACAGGTCCCATACGAGCAGTACTTC	CATSRQVPYEQYF
TRBV7-2	.	TRBJ1-1	.	TGTGCCAGCCCCCCCGCGGGAATGAACACTGAAGCTTTCTTT	CASPPAGMNTEAFF
TRBV9	.	TRBJ1-5	.	TGTGCCAGCAGCGTAGGGCAGGGAACCAATCAGCCCCAGCATTTT	CASSVGQGTNQPQHF
TRBV27	.	TRBJ2-6	.	TGTGCCAGCAGTTTATTCTATTCTGGGGCCAACGTCCTGACTTTC	CASSLFYSGANVLTF
TRBV6-5	.	TRBJ1-4	.	TGTGCCAGCTCAAGGGGTTCTTTAGGGGTGGAACTGTTTTTT	CASSRGSLGVELFF
TRBV19	.	TRBJ1-4	few	TGTGCCAGTACACAGGATCGGTTAAATGAAAAACTGTTTTTT	CASTQDRLNEKLFF